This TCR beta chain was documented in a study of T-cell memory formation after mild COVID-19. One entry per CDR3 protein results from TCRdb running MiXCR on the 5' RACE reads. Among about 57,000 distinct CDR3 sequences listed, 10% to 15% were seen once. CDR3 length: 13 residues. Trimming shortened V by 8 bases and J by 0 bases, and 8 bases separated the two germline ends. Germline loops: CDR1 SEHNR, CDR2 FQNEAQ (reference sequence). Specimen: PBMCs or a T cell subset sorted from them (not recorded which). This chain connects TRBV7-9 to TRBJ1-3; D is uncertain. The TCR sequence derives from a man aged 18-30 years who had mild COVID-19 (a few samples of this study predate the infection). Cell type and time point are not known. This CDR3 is CASEASSGNTIYF. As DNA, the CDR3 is TGTGCCAGCGAAGCATCCTCTGGAAACACCATATATTTT.